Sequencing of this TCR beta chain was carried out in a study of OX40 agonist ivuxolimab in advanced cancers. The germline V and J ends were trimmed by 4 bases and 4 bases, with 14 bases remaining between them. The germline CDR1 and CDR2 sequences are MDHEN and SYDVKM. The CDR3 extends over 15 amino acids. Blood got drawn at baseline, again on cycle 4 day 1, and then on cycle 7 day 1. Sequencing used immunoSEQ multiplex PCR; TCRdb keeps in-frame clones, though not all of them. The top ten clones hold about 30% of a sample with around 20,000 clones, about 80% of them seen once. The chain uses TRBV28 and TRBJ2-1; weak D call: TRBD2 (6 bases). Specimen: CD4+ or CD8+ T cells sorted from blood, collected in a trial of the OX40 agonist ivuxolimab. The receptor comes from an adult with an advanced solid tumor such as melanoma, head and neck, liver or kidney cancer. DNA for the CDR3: TGTGCCAGCAGTTCAAGCGGGCCACCTTACAATGAGCAGTTCTTC. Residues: CASSSSGPPYNEQFF.